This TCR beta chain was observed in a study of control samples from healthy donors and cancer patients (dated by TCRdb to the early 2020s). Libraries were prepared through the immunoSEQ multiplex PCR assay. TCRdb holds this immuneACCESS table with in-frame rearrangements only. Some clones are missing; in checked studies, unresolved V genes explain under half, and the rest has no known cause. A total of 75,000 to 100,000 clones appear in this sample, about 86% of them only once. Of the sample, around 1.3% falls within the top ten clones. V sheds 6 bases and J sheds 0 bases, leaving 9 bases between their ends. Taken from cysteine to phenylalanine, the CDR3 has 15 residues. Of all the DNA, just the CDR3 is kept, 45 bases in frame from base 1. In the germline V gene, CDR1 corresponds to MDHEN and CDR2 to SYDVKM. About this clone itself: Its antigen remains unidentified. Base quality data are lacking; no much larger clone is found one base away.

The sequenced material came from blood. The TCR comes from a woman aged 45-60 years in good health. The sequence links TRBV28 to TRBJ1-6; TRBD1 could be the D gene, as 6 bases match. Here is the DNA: TGTGCCAGCAGAGGGGGAGGCTCCTATAATTCACCCCTCCACTTT. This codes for CASRGGGSYNSPLHF.